The 5 T cell receptor beta chains in this list originate from one sample, sequenced in a study of shared clonotypes between healthy human individuals. In the naive CD8 group, cells lacked CD45RO and were positively selected for CCR7, so terminally differentiated effector memory CD45RA+ cells were left out. Assay: immunoSEQ multiplex PCR; the TCRdb copy retains only in-frame clones and omits some. In the table there are under 600,000 clones, roughly 98% of which are singletons. The sequenced sample was naive CD8+ T cells sorted from blood. These TCRs come from a man aged 30 to 39 in good health.

The chain uses TRBV7-8 and TRBJ2-1; tentatively, D is TRBD1 or TRBD2 (5 bases each). Germline CDR1 SGHVS, CDR2 FQNEAQ. Trimming cost V 6 bases and J 8 bases, with 14 bases left between them. The CDR3 is 13 residues long. Here the CDR3 reads CASRGDGLDEQFF. The CDR3 DNA reads TGTGCCAGCAGGGGGGATGGTCTCGATGAGCAGTTCTTC.

The chain has TRBV13 and TRBJ2-1; TRBD2 aligns across 12 bases. J gave up 4 bases and V 5 bases, and 9 bases lay outside the gene matches. Germline CDR1 and CDR2: PRHDT and FYEKMQ (reference sequence). This CDR3 has 17 residues. The CDR3 is CASSPRLAGAKYNEQFF. The CDR3 DNA reads as TGTGCCAGCAGCCCCCGACTAGCGGGAGCGAAATACAATGAGCAGTTCTTC. The entire variable domain, with the rest obtained from reference TRBV13 and TRBJ2-1, is as follows: AAGVIQSPRHLIKEKRETATLKCYPIPRHDTVYWYQQGPGQDPQFLISFYEKMQSDKGSIPDRFSAQQFSDYHSELNMSSLELGDSALYFCASSPRLAGAKYNEQFFGPGTRLTVL.

The gene calls are TRBV27 and TRBJ2-1; D gene uncertain. The germline CDR1 and CDR2 sequences are MNHEY and SMNVEV (reference sequence). The germline V and J ends were trimmed by 7 bases and 4 bases, with 17 bases remaining between them. The CDR3 is 15 residues long. The CDR3 sequence is CASTPQGPRYNEQFF. CDR3 sequence (DNA): TGTGCCAGCACCCCCCAAGGACCGAGATACAATGAGCAGTTCTTC.

This clone was observed a single time. This sequence joins TRBV7-2 and TRBJ2-7; 9 bases map to TRBD2. The V gene's germline CDR1 is SGHTA and CDR2 FQGNSA. CDR3 length equals 16 residues. The J segment lost 4 bases and the V segment lost 1 base, leaving 8 bases of the junction unmatched. DNA for the CDR3: TGTGCCAGCAGCTTAGAACAGGGACTAGCCCGGTACGAGCAGTACTTC. Translated: CASSLEQGLARYEQYF.

The chain recombines TRBV7-9 with TRBJ2-7, with unresolved D. This CDR3 region has 13 residues. Trimming removed 3 bases at V and 1 base at J, with 7 bases between. Germline values: CDR1 SEHNR, CDR2 FQNEAQ (reference sequence). CDR3 coding DNA: TGTGCCAGCAGCTTTTACCATTCCTACGAGCAGTACTTC. This sequence encodes CASSFYHSYEQYF.